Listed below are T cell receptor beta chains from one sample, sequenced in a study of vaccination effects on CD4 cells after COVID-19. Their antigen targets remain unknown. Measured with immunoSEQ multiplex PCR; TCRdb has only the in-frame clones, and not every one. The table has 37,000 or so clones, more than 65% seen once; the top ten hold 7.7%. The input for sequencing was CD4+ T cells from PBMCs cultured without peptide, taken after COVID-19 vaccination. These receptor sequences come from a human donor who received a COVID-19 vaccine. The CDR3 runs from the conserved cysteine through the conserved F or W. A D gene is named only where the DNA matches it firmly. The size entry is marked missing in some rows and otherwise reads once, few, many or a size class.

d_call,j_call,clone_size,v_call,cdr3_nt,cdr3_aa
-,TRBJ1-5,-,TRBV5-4,TGTGCCAGCAGCTTGTACGGGCAGCCCCAGCATTTT,CASSLYGQPQHF
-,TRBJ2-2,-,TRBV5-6,TGTGCCAGCAACGGTTGGGGGGTGAACACCGGGGAGCTGTTTTTT,CASNGWGVNTGELFF
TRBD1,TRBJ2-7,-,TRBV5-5,TGTGCCAGCAGCTTGGGATCGGACAGGTTTAGAGCGAGTCAGCAGTACTTC,CASSLGSDRFRASQQYF
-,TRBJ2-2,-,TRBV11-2,TGTGCCAGCAGAGAGAACACCGGGGAGCTGTTTTTT,CASRENTGELFF
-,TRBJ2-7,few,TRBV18,TGTGCCAGCTCACCACCGCGAACCGGTCCTTACGAGCAGTACTTC,CASSPPRTGPYEQYF
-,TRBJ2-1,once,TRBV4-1,TGCGCCAGCAGCCAAGTCGGGGACGGGAGTCACAATGAGCAGTTCTTC,CASSQVGDGSHNEQFF
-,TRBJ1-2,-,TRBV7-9,TGTGCCAGCAGCTTAGTAGGGAATAACTATGGCTACACCTTC,CASSLVGNNYGYTF
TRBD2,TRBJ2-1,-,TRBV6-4,TGTGCCAGCAGTCTTACGGGAGGTTCCTACAATGAGCAGTTCTTC,CASSLTGGSYNEQFF
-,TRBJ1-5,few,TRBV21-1,TGTGCCAGCACCGGGACTGGTCAGCCCCAGCATTTT,CASTGTGQPQHF
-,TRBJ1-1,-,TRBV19,TGTGCCAGTAGTCCCTGGGGGACTTACACTGAAGCTTTCTTT,CASSPWGTYTEAFF
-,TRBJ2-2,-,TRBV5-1,TGCGCCAGCAGCTTGGGTCGGGGGACCGGGGAGCTGTTTTTT,CASSLGRGTGELFF
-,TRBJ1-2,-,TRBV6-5,TGTGCCAGCAGTGACTCGGATAACTATGGCTACACCTTC,CASSDSDNYGYTF
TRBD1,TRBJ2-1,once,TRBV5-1,TGCGCCAGCAGCTTGGTTCGACAGGGAAGAGGAAATGAGCAGTTCTTC,CASSLVRQGRGNEQFF
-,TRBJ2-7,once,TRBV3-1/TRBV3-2,TGTGCCAGCAGCCAAGAGGGGGGCTCCTACGAGCAGTACTTC,CASSQEGGSYEQYF
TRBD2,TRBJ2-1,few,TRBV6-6,TGTGCCAGCACCCCCGGGACTAGCGTAGACAATGAGCAGTTCTTC,CASTPGTSVDNEQFF
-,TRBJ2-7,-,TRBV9,TGTGCCAGCAGCCCCCGAGGAGGCTCTCACGAGCAGTACTTC,CASSPRGGSHEQYF
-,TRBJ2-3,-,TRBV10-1,TGCGCCAGCGAAGACAGCACTAGCACAGATACGCAGTATTTT,CASEDSTSTDTQYF
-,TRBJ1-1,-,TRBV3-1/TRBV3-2,TGTGCCAGCAGCCCGTTTACCGGACAAATGAACACTGAAGCTTTCTTT,CASSPFTGQMNTEAFF
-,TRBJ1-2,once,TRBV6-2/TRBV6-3,TGTGCCAGCAGCCGAGGGAAACGCTACACCTTC,CASSRGKRYTF
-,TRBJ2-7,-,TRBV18,TGTGCCAGCTCACCACAGGGGACCTCCTACGAGCAGTACTTC,CASSPQGTSYEQYF
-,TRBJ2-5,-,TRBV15,TGTGCCACCAGCAGAGATAGGGCAAGCCAAGAGACCCAGTACTTC,CATSRDRASQETQYF
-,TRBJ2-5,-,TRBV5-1,TGCGCCAGCAGCTCAACGGGCGGAACTGAGACCCAGTACTTC,CASSSTGGTETQYF
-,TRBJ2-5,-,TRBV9,TGTGCCAGCAGCGTAGCCCCAACAGGGTCGGAGACCCAGTACTTC,CASSVAPTGSETQYF
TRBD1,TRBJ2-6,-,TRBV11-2,TGTGCCAGCAGCTCAACAGGGGGCGGCTCTGGGGCCAACGTCCTGACTTTC,CASSSTGGGSGANVLTF
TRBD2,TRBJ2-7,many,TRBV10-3,TGTGCCATCAGACTTGATAGCGGGACAACCTACGAGCAGTACTTC,CAIRLDSGTTYEQYF
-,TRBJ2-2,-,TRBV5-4,TGTGCCAGCAGCGGGCGGACAGCGGGCACCGGGGAGCTGTTTTTT,CASSGRTAGTGELFF
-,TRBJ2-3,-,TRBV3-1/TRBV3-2,TGTGCCAGCAGCCAAGACTTGGCGGAACCCACAGATACGCAGTATTTT,CASSQDLAEPTDTQYF
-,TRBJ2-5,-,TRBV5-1,TGCGCCAGCAGCTTGAGCACCAATCAGTACCAAGAGACCCAGTACTTC,CASSLSTNQYQETQYF
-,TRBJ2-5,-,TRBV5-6,TGTGCCAGCAGCAAAAGGGAAGAGACCCAGTACTTC,CASSKREETQYF
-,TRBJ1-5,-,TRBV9,TGTGCCAGCAGCGTAGGTGGGGTCCACAATCAGCCCCAGCATTTT,CASSVGGVHNQPQHF
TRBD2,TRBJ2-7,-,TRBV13,TGTGCCAGCAGCTCCGGACTAGCGGGGGGTATACGAGGGGAGCAGTACTTC,CASSSGLAGGIRGEQYF
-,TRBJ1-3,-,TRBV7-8,TGTGCCAGCAGCTTAGACATTTCCTCTGGAAACACCATATATTTT,CASSLDISSGNTIYF
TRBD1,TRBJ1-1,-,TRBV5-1,TGCGCCAGCAGCTTAGCGGGGACAGGTTGGACTGAAGCTTTCTTT,CASSLAGTGWTEAFF
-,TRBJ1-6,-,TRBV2,TGTGCCAGCAGCGAAGGGGGGGGGCGGATTTCACCCCTCCACTTT,CASSEGGGRISPLHF
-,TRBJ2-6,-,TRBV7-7,TGTGCCAGCAGCCCTGGACGGTTGGTTAGGGCCAACGTCCTGACTTTC,CASSPGRLVRANVLTF
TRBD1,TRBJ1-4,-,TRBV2,TGTGCCAGCAGAGTACAGGGGAGTGGTGAAAAACTGTTTTTT,CASRVQGSGEKLFF
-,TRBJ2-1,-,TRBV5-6,TGTGCCAGCAGCTTGGTGGGAAGGAGCTCCTACAATGAGCAGTTCTTC,CASSLVGRSSYNEQFF
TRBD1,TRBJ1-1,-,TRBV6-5,TGTGCCAGCAGGAACAGGGGAGCATTCGAAGCTTTCTTT,CASRNRGAFEAFF
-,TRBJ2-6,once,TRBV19,TGTGCCAGTAAACAGGACGCAGCTGGGGCCAACGTCCTGACTTTC,CASKQDAAGANVLTF
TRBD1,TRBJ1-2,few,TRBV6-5,TGTGCCAGCAGTTACTCGAGGACAGGGGGCGGCTATGGCTACACCTTC,CASSYSRTGGGYGYTF
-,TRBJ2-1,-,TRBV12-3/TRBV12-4,TGTGCCAGTGACAGTACCCTTTCGAATGAGCAGTTCTTC,CASDSTLSNEQFF
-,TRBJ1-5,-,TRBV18,TGTGCCAGCTCACCAGGCGCAGGGGTCCGTCAGCCCCAGCATTTT,CASSPGAGVRQPQHF
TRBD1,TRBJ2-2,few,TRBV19,TGTGCCAGTCAACGGACAGGGAAGTTGGGCGGGGAGCTGTTTTTT,CASQRTGKLGGELFF
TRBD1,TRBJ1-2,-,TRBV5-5,TGTGCCAGCAGCTTGGGAGGGGGCAACACCTTC,CASSLGGGNTF
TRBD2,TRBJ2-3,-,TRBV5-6,TGTGCCAGCAGCTTGCGTGAGCGGGGGGTGGGTAGCACAGATACGCAGTATTTT,CASSLRERGVGSTDTQYF
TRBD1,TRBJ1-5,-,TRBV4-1,TGCGCCAGCAGCTCCGGGACAGGGGACCATCAGCCCCAGCATTTT,CASSSGTGDHQPQHF
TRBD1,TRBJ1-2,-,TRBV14,TGTGCCAGCAGCGAGCAGGGGGCACAATCCCTTGGCTACACCTTC,CASSEQGAQSLGYTF
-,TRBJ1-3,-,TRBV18,TGTGCCAGCTGCCCTGGAGGGTCTGGAAACACCATATATTTT,CASCPGGSGNTIYF
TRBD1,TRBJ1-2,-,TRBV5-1,TGCGCCAGCAGCTATTCGGACAGGGGCTATGGCTACACCTTC,CASSYSDRGYGYTF
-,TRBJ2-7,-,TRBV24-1,TGTGCCACCAGTGTCGGGCCGTTGGACGAGCAGTACTTC,CATSVGPLDEQYF